The clone carrying this TCR beta chain has just a few counts. Its matching antigen is unknown. This specimen comes from a study of beta chain features in type 1 diabetes. What was sequenced were expressed TCRB transcripts, since all of the isolated RNA had been reverse transcribed. Libraries were prepared by immunoSEQ multiplex PCR; TCRdb keeps only in-frame clonotypes and omits some of them. This sample yields about 250,000 clones, of which 13% to 15% are seen a single time; 0.025% to 0.03% belongs to the top ten. The CDR3 contains 14 residues. V dropped 8 bases and J dropped 4 bases, with 14 bases sitting between them. Germline CDR1 is LNHDA and CDR2 is SQIVND (reference sequence). Study observations and caveats: Fewer junction insertions and more nucleotide deletions appeared in type 1 diabetes patients.

The gene calls are TRBV19 and TRBJ2-2, with D possibly matching TRBD1 (6 bases). The receptor comes from a woman aged 40 to 50 in good health. The sequenced material came from naive CD4+ T cells from blood. The CDR3 nucleotides read TGTGCCAGTTACCGACAGGATACCACCGGGGAGCTGTTTTTT. Encoded protein: CASYRQDTTGELFF.